The present T cell receptor beta chain was sequenced within a study of blood T cell repertoires in COVID-19 (dated by TCRdb to about 2020). As for the study more broadly: The collaborator samples originated in the United States, Italy and Spain and spanned the acute and convalescent phases of COVID-19. The prospective study material was composed of cDNA or gDNA derived from T cells, B-cell-depleted T cells, or PBMCs. Deeply sampled blood TCRbeta repertoires from subjects exposed to, actively infected with, or recovered from COVID-19 were included in the dataset. A freely available public database, intended as a resource for researchers studying the immune response to SARS-CoV-2, is where the repertoires were released. Samples came from the ongoing ImmuneRACE study (first 160 participants) plus 1,254 subjects from 6 global collaborators. A de-identified subject ID, COVID-19 status, age in years and sex were almost always included in the sample metadata. Where HLA class I and class II types were available, the types were taken from metadata supplied by the sample provider, not from assay-based typing. Here is what the overall study found, with its caveats: The amount of clinical and demographic metadata varied by source and participant and was provided uncurated.

V and J are trimmed by 7 bases and 6 bases, and the gene matches miss 4 bases of the junction. Including the terminal cysteine and phenylalanine, the CDR3 comprises 13 residues. The sequence is cut down to CDR3 DNA, 39 bases in frame from base 1. The germline V gene specifies SQVTM as CDR1 and ANQGSEA as CDR2. TCRbeta CDR3 regions were amplified from genomic DNA by means of the immunoSEQ Assay, a bias-controlled multiplex PCR. On the study's bioinformatics: The number of nucleated cells in each sample was estimated from the amplification of reference gene primers within the assay. To quantify the absolute abundance of each unique TCRbeta CDR3 rearrangement, sequence reads were collapsed and filtered. For each sample, productive Simpson clonality was calculated as the square root of Simpson's diversity index across productive rearrangements. What TCRdb holds here is the immuneACCESS table cut down to in-frame rearrangements. Part of the clones is not present; checked against another copy, under half of the missing clones reflect an unresolved V gene, and the others are unexplained. V, J and clone size derive from that table, while D and trimming were established from the DNA sequence. The sample data list 200,000 or so clones, and around 86% of these were observed just once. The ten largest clonotypes hold around 6.9% of the sample.

A second Seattle source provided samples from volunteer blood donors who had recovered from COVID-19. Whole blood was collected in K2EDTA tubes by collaborating institutions according to the institutions' own protocols. For TCRbeta analysis, collaborators shipped samples in one of three forms: frozen whole blood, isolated PBMCs, or DNA extracted from either of those sample types. With regard to this clone: Which antigen it targets is not known. Base qualities were left out, and no much larger clone turns up one base away.

This TCR was sampled from a man aged 55 to 69 who had recovered from COVID-19. Here the chain combines TRBV29-1 and TRBJ2-1; TRBD1 lines up with 12 middle nucleotides. The sequencing input was peripheral blood. CDR3 loop: CSGRDRGPNEQFF. The base sequence is TGCAGCGGCCGGGACAGGGGGCCCAATGAGCAGTTCTTC.